This T cell receptor beta chain stems from a study of T cell repertoires in cytomegalovirus infection. Across the whole study: TCR beta signatures that were public indicated CMV infection and matching HLA type.

The germline gives CDR1 MNHEY, CDR2 SVGAGI. Trimming left V 2 bases short and J 5 bases short, with 22 bases between. The CDR3 is 18 residues long. TCRdb re-analysed the reads in MiXCR, keeping a single row per CDR3 protein. This sample carries approximately 600,000 distinct CDR3 sequences, roughly 43% of them seen once, and the ten largest clones take about half. Worth noting for this clonotype: The antigen remains unidentified.

Study observations and caveats: HLA-C-restricted CMV clonotypes gave the most frequent clonotype in two of eight donors.

The sequences come from cultured PBMCs, collected from culture after CMV antigen stimulation. This TCR was sampled from a human donor in good health (CMV status not recorded). Some clones in this sample may be carry-over from other donors' samples. The gene calls are TRBV6-5 and TRBJ2-1; D possibly matches TRBD1 or TRBD2 (5 bases each). The CDR3, as DNA: TGTGCCAGCAGTTACACCGCTGGGGTGAGGGGCTTACACAATGAGCAGTTCTTC. This codes for CASSYTAGVRGLHNEQFF.